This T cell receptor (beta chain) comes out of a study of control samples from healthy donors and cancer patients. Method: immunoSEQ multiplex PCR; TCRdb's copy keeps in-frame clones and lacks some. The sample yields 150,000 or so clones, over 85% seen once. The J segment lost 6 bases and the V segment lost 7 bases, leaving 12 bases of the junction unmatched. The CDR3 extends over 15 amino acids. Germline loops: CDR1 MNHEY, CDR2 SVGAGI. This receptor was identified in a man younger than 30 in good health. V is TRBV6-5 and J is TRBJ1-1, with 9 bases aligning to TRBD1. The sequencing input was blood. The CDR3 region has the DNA TGTGCCAGCACCGACCCGACAGGGGGGGTTTCTGAAGCTTTCTTT. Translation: CASTDPTGGVSEAFF.